The 13 T cell receptor beta chains below were found in one sample sequenced in a study of OX40 agonist ivuxolimab in advanced cancers. Generated by immunoSEQ multiplex PCR, the TCRdb table keeps only in-frame clones and is missing some. The data show around 59,000 clones, 86% seen once. Sequenced here: CD4+ or CD8+ T cells sorted from blood, sampled in a trial of the OX40 agonist ivuxolimab. These receptors were collected from an adult with an advanced solid tumor such as melanoma, head and neck, liver or kidney cancer.

In nucleotides, the CDR3 is TGTGCCAGCAGCTTTACCCTGGGACACAGACTTCCAACTAATGAAAAACTGTTTTTT. This gives the protein CASSFTLGHRLPTNEKLFF. The V gene is TRBV7-4, the J gene TRBJ1-4, with D perhaps TRBD1 (6 bases). The CDR3 runs 19 residues. Germline V lookup: CDR1 SGHVT, CDR2 SQSDAQ. The V and J ends lost 3 bases and 0 bases respectively, with 20 bases between them.

V and J are TRBV6-5 and TRBJ2-3; no definite D call. V was clipped by 5 bases and J by 4 bases, with 13 bases between them. This CDR3 contains 14 residues. Germline CDR1 MNHEY, CDR2 SVGAGI. The CDR3 region is CASSPEVRPDTQYF. CDR3 bases: TGTGCCAGCAGTCCCGAAGTCCGTCCAGATACGCAGTATTTT.

V gene TRBV5-1 combines with J gene TRBJ2-1; 15 nucleotides match TRBD2. Germline loops: CDR1 SGHRS, CDR2 YFSETQ. V dropped 4 bases and J dropped 1; count of bases not matched to a gene: 3. This CDR3 has 17 amino acids. Here the CDR3 DNA reads TGCGCCAGCAGCCCGGGGACTAGCGGGAGGTCCTACAATGAGCAGTTCTTC. It translates to CASSPGTSGRSYNEQFF.

The chain links TRBV19 to TRBJ2-7; D uncertain. The CDR3 runs to 13 residues. The V gene's germline CDR1 is LNHDA and CDR2 SQIVND (reference sequence). The V end lost 3 bases, the J end lost 5 bases, and 11 bases lay between the germline ends. CDR3 nucleotide sequence: TGTGCCAGTAGTATTCAGGAGTCGGACGAGCAGTACTTC. Translating it yields CASSIQESDEQYF. The variable domain in full, with the rest retrieved from reference TRBV19 and TRBJ2-7, is DGGITQSPKYLFRKEGQNVTLSCEQNLNHDAMYWYRQDPGQGLRLIYYSQIVNDFQKGDIAEGYSVSREKKESFPLTVTSAQKNPTAFYLCASSIQESDEQYFGPGTRLTVT.

This rearrangement joins TRBV19 to TRBJ1-2; TRBD1 matches 10 bases. The CDR3 consists of 15 residues. The germline V gene has CDR1 LNHDA and CDR2 SQIVND (reference sequence). The trim removed 6 bases at V and 8 bases at J, leaving 12 bases unmatched. Here the CDR3 reads CASSTSGTGARGYTF. CDR3 sequence (DNA): TGTGCCAGTAGCACATCCGGGACAGGGGCGAGGGGCTACACCTTC. The full variable domain, rest sourced from reference TRBV19 and TRBJ1-2, is DGGITQSPKYLFRKEGQNVTLSCEQNLNHDAMYWYRQDPGQGLRLIYYSQIVNDFQKGDIAEGYSVSREKKESFPLTVTSAQKNPTAFYLCASSTSGTGARGYTFGSGTRLTVV.

The chain uses TRBV10-3 and TRBJ2-5; TRBD2 matches at 11 bases. Germline CDR1 and CDR2: ENHRY and SYGVKD. V lost 6 bases and J lost 2; bases outside the gene matches: 5. The CDR3 is 15 residues long. The CDR3 spells CAIRDSGRDQETQYF. CDR3 coding DNA: TGTGCCATCAGGGATAGCGGGAGGGATCAAGAGACCCAGTACTTC.

The chain has TRBV9 and TRBJ1-5, with 7 bases that match TRBD1. CDR3 length equals 16 residues. Germline CDR1 is SGDLS and CDR2 is YYNGEE. After removal of 4 bases from V and 6 bases from J, the junction contained 13 bases not matched to a gene. In DNA, the CDR3 is TGTGCCAGCAGCCCAACACCGGAAACAGGGGTTCAGCCCCAGCATTTT. Its translation is CASSPTPETGVQPQHF.

This clone has a single count. V and J are TRBV5-1 and TRBJ2-7, with no clear D. The V gene lost 0 bases and the J gene lost 0 bases, with 13 bases spanning the gap. Germline V lookup: CDR1 SGHRS, CDR2 YFSETQ. This CDR3 has 16 residues. Here the CDR3 reads CASSLADVSSSYEQYF. DNA of the CDR3: TGCGCCAGCAGCTTGGCCGACGTGAGTAGCTCCTACGAGCAGTACTTC. The variable domain in full, with the rest retrieved from reference TRBV5-1 and TRBJ2-7, is KAGVTQTPRYLIKTRGQQVTLSCSPISGHRSVSWYQQTPGQGLQFLFEYFSETQRNKGNFPGRFSGRQFSNSRSEMNVSTLELGDSALYLCASSLADVSSSYEQYFGPGTRLTVT.

This clone has just one count. The chain links TRBV29-1 to TRBJ2-5, with TRBD1 matching 8 bases. This CDR3 has 15 residues. V lost 2 bases and J lost 5; bases outside the gene matches: 10. The germline gives CDR1 SQVTM, CDR2 ANQGSEA. CDR3 sequence: CSVESYGRGLETQYF. The CDR3, as DNA: TGCAGCGTTGAATCGTACGGCAGGGGGCTGGAGACCCAGTACTTC.

The chain carries TRBV27 and TRBJ2-7, with 8 bases fitting TRBD2. J was trimmed by 5 bases and V by 6 bases; bases with no gene match: 9. The CDR3 consists of 14 residues. Germline CDR1 and CDR2: MNHEY and SMNVEV (reference sequence). Here the CDR3 DNA reads TGTGCCAGCAGCCGGGAGGGACAATCCGACGAGCAGTACTTC. Its translation is CASSREGQSDEQYF.

This clone occurred once. The chain employs TRBV5-4 and TRBJ2-2; 12 bases are shared with TRBD2. There are 16 residues in the CDR3. Germline CDR1 is SGHNT and CDR2 is YYREEE (reference sequence). V shed 5 bases and J 3 bases; nucleotides not matched to a gene: 5. CDR3 nucleotide sequence: TGTGCCAGCAGTCCTAGCGGGAGGGCCTACACCGGGGAGCTGTTTTTT. Its translation is CASSPSGRAYTGELFF. Combining the CDR3 with reference TRBV5-4 and TRBJ2-2 gives the whole variable domain ETGVTQSPTHLIKTRGQQVTLRCSSQSGHNTVSWYQQALGQGPQFIFQYYREEENGRGNFPPRFSGLQFPNYSSELNVNALELDDSALYLCASSPSGRAYTGELFFGEGSRLTVL.

The V call is TRBV19, the J call TRBJ1-1; D is unclear. Germline V gene sequence: CDR1 LNHDA, CDR2 SQIVND (reference sequence). The V gene lost 5 bases and the J gene lost 8 bases, with 15 bases spanning the gap. This CDR3 has 13 residues. CDR3 in amino acids: CASSGADPGEAFF. CDR3 bases: TGTGCCAGTAGTGGAGCCGACCCAGGCGAAGCTTTCTTT.

The chain links TRBV6-5 to TRBJ2-1; 13 nucleotides match TRBD2. CDR1 is MNHEY and CDR2 is SVGAGI in the germline V gene. V trimming: 6 bases; J trimming: 7 bases; junction bases outside the gene matches: 6. There are 15 residues in the CDR3. The CDR3 reads CASSPGLAGVNEQFF. The CDR3, as DNA: TGTGCCAGCAGCCCAGGACTAGCGGGAGTGAATGAGCAGTTCTTC.